This T cell receptor beta chain was recovered during a study of T cell responses to AZD1222 COVID-19 vaccine. Notes on the study in general: It was only a handful of AZD1222 recipients who were seropositive at baseline. Breadth and depth of Spike-specific TCRs rose after two AZD1222 doses.

Assay used: immunoSEQ multiplex PCR; TCRdb lists only in-frame clones, some missing. Seen here are approximately 100,000 clones, approximately 90% observed once, and the top ten hold around 12%. As concerns this clone: What it recognizes is unknown.

Germline values: CDR1 SGHRS, CDR2 YFSETQ. The CDR3 totals 15 residues. V was shortened by 4 bases and J by 4 bases, with 18 bases between the two germline ends. The chain joins TRBV5-1 to TRBJ2-7; the D gene is possibly TRBD2 (5 bases). This specimen consisted of peripheral blood, obtained on day 0 of AZD1222 vaccination. The TCR sequence derives from an adult in good health. CDR3 protein: CASSVGLQLGYEQYF. In nucleotides, the CDR3 is TGCGCCAGCAGCGTCGGACTCCAGCTAGGTTACGAGCAGTACTTC.